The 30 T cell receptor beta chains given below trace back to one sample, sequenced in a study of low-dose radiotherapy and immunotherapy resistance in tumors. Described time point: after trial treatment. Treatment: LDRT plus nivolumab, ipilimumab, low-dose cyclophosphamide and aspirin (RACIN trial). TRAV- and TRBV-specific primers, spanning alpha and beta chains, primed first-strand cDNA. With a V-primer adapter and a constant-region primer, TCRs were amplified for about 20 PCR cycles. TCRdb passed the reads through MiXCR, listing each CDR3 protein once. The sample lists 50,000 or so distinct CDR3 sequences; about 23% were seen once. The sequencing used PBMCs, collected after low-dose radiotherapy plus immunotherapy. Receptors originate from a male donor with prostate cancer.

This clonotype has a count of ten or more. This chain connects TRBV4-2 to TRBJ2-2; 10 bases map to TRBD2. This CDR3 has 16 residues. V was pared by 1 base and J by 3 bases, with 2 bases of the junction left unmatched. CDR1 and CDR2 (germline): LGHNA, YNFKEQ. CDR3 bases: TGTGCCAGCAGCCAAGCACTAGCGGGGTACACCGGGGAGCTGTTTTTT. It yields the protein CASSQALAGYTGELFF.

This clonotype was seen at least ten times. The DNA of the CDR3 is TGCGCCAGCAGCCAGGTTGGAAGCAACACAGATACGCAGTATTTT. This codes for CASSQVGSNTDTQYF. The chain combines TRBV4-3 with TRBJ2-3, with D uncertain. This CDR3 region has 15 residues. Trimming took 3 bases from V and 2 from J, leaving 12 bases between them. Germline V gene sequence: CDR1 LGHNA, CDR2 YSLEER.

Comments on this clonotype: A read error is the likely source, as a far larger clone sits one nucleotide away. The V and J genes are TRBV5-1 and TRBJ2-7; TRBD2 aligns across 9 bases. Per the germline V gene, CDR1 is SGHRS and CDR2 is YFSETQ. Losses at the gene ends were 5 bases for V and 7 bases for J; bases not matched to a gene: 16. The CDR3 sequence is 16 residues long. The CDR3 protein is CASRPPTAGGTNEQYF. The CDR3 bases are TGCGCCAGCAGGCCCCCTACTGCGGGGGGGACCAATGAGCAGTACTTC. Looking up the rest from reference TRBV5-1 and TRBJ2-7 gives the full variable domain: KAGVTQTPRYLIKTRGQQVTLSCSPISGHRSVSWYQQTPGQGLQFLFEYFSETQRNKGNFPGRFSGRQFSNSRSEMNVSTLELGDSALYLCASRPPTAGGTNEQYFGPGTRLTVT.

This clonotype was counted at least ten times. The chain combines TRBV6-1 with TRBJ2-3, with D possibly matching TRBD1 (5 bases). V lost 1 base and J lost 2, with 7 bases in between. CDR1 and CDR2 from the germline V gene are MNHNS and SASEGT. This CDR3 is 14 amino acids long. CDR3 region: CASSEDRYTDTQYF. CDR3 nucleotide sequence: TGTGCCAGCAGTGAAGACAGGTACACAGATACGCAGTATTTT.

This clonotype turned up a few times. CDR3 sequence reads: CASSLEPRRSPLHF. In DNA form, the CDR3 reads TGTGCCAGCAGCTTAGAGCCGAGACGTTCACCCCTCCACTTT. The rearrangement links TRBV7-8 to TRBJ1-6; no definite D call. Germline values: CDR1 SGHVS, CDR2 FQNEAQ. The CDR3 has 14 residues. The germline V and J ends were trimmed by 1 base and 9 bases, with 10 bases remaining between them.

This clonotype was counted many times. The CDR3 here is CASSFGQGARYEQYF. In DNA form, the CDR3 reads TGTGCCAGCAGCTTTGGACAGGGGGCGCGGTACGAGCAGTACTTC. V is TRBV7-2 and J is TRBJ2-7; 11 positions match TRBD1. The CDR3 loop spans 15 amino acids. The V and J ends lost 3 bases and 4 bases, in that order; junction bases with no gene match: 5. Germline V gives CDR1 SGHTA, CDR2 FQGNSA.

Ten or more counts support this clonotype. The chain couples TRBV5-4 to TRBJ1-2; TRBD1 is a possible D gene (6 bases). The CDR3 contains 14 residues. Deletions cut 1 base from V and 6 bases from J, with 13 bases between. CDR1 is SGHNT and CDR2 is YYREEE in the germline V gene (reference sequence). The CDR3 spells CASSLRGGADGYTF. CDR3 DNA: TGTGCCAGCAGCTTGAGGGGGGGCGCGGATGGCTACACCTTC.

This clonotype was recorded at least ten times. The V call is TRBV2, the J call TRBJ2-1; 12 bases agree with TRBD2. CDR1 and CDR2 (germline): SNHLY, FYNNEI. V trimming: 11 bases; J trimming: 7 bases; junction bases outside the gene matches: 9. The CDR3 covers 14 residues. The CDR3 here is CAGSSGGGNNEQFF. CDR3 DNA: TGTGCCGGTTCTAGCGGGGGGGGAAATAATGAGCAGTTCTTC.

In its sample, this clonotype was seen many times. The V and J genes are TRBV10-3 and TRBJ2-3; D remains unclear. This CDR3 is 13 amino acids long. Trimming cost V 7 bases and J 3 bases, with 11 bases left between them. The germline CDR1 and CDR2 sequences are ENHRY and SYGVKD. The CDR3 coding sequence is TGTGCCATCATGGGCCAAAATACAGATACGCAGTATTTT. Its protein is CAIMGQNTDTQYF.

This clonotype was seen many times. The CDR3 sequence is CASSLIGGEESYGYTF. CDR3 DNA sequence: TGTGCCAGCAGTTTAATAGGAGGGGAAGAGAGCTATGGCTACACCTTC. The chain is built from TRBV28 and TRBJ1-2; maybe TRBD1 (5 bases). CDR1 is MDHEN and CDR2 is SYDVKM in the germline V gene. V lost 2 bases and J lost 4, with 17 bases in between. The length of the CDR3 is 16 residues.

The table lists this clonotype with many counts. The CDR3, as DNA: TGCAGTGCTAGCGTTTATGACGCCTACGAGCAGTACTTC. It encodes CSASVYDAYEQYF. The chain couples TRBV20-1 to TRBJ2-7; D not certain. The CDR3 extends over 13 amino acids. V lost 3 bases to trimming and J lost 2 bases, with 11 bases between them. In germline, CDR1 is DFQATT, CDR2 SNEGSKA (reference sequence).

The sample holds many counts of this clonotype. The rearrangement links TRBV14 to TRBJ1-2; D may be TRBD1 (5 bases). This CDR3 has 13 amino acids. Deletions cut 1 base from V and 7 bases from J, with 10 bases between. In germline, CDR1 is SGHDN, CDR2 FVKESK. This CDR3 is CASSQGQKFGYTF. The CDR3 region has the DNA TGTGCCAGCAGCCAAGGACAGAAGTTTGGCTACACCTTC.

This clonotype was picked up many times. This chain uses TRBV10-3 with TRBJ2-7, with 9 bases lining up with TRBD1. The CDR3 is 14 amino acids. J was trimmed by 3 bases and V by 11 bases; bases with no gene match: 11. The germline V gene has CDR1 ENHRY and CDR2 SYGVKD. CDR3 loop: CAARGTGNNYEQYF. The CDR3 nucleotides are TGTGCCGCACGCGGGACAGGGAACAACTACGAGCAGTACTTC.

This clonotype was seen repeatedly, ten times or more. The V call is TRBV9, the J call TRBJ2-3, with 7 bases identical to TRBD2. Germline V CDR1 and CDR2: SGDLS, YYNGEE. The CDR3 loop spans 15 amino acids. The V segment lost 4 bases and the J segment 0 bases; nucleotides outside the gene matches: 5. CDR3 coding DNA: TGTGCCAGCAGCTTCGGGGGGACTAGCACAGATACGCAGTATTTT. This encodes CASSFGGTSTDTQYF.

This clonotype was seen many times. This chain's CDR3 is CASSPRNGANVLTF. In nucleotides, the CDR3 is TGTGCCAGCAGTCCTAGGAATGGGGCCAACGTCCTGACTTTC. The rearrangement joins TRBV2 to TRBJ2-6; D is undetermined. This CDR3 is 14 amino acids long. V was trimmed by 5 bases and J by 3 bases, leaving 8 bases between them. From germline, CDR1 is SNHLY and CDR2 FYNNEI.

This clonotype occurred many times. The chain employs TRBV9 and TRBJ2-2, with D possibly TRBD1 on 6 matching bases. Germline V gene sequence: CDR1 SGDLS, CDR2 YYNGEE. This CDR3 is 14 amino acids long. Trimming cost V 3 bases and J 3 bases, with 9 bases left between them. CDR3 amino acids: CASSGDIYTGELFF. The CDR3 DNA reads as TGTGCCAGCAGCGGGGACATTTACACCGGGGAGCTGTTTTTT. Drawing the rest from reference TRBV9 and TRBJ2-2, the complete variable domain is DSGVTQTPKHLITATGQRVTLRCSPRSGDLSVYWYQQSLDQGLQFLIQYYNGEERAKGNILERFSAQQFPDLHSELNLSSLELGDSALYFCASSGDIYTGELFFGEGSRLTVL.

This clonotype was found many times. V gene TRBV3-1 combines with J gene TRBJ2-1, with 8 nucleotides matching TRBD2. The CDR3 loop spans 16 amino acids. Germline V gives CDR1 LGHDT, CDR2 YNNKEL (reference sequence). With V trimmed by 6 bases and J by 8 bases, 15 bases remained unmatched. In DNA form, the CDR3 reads TGTGCCAGCAGGCCAGGTGATAGCGGGAAAACATATGAGCAGTTCTTC. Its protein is CASRPGDSGKTYEQFF.

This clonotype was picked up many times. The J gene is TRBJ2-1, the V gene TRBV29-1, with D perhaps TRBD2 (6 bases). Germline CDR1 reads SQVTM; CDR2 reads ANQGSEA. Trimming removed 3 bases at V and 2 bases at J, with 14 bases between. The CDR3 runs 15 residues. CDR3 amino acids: CSVDGREPPYNEQFF. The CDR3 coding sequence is TGCAGCGTTGATGGTCGGGAGCCTCCCTACAATGAGCAGTTCTTC.

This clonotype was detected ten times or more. CDR3 coding DNA: TGTGCCAGCAGTGACGGAAGCGACTATGGCTACACCTTC. Its protein is CASSDGSDYGYTF. The chain has TRBV2 and TRBJ1-2; D gene ambiguous. This CDR3 comprises 13 residues. With 3 bases removed from V and 3 bases from J, the gap between germline ends came to 8 bases. From germline, CDR1 is SNHLY and CDR2 FYNNEI.

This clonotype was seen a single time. The CDR3 DNA reads TGTGCCACCAGCAGAACGGGACTAGCGGGGGCACAAGAGACCCAGTACTTC. Translating it yields CATSRTGLAGAQETQYF. The chain couples TRBV15 to TRBJ2-5, with TRBD2 matching 14 bases. Germline CDR1 and CDR2: LNHNV and YYDKDF (reference sequence). CDR3 length equals 17 residues. Trimming cost V 2 bases and J 2 bases; bases outside gene matches: 4.

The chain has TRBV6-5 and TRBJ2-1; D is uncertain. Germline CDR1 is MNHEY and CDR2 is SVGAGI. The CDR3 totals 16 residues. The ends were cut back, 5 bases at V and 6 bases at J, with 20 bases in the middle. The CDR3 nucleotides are TGTGCCAGCAGTAGACCCCTTTTAACTCGAGGCAATGAGCAGTTCTTC. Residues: CASSRPLLTRGNEQFF.

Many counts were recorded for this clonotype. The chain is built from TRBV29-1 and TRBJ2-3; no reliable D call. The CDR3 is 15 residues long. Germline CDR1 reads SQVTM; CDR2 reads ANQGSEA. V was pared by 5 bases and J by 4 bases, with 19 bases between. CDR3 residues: CSVSGQSLKADTQYF. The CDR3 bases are TGCAGCGTTTCAGGCCAATCCCTCAAAGCAGATACGCAGTATTTT.

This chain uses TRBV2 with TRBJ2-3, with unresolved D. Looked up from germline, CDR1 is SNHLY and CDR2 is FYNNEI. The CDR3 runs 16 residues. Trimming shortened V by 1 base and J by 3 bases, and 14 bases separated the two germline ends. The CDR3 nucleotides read TGTGCCAGCAGTGAAGGCTGGACCTCAGAGACAGATACGCAGTATTTT. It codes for CASSEGWTSETDTQYF.

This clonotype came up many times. The CDR3 protein is CASKDSWANSPLHF. CDR3 in DNA: TGTGCCAGTAAGGACTCTTGGGCGAATTCACCCCTCCACTTT. The genes are TRBV19 and TRBJ1-6; D is undetermined. The germline V gene encodes CDR1 LNHDA and CDR2 SQIVND (reference sequence). Trimming removed 7 bases from V and 7 bases from J, with 14 bases in between. The CDR3 length is 14 residues.

CDR3 region: CASSLDTSLSYNEQFF. The DNA for the CDR3 is TGTGCCAGCAGCTTAGACACTAGCTTGTCCTACAATGAGCAGTTCTTC. V gene TRBV11-2 combines with J gene TRBJ2-1; tentative D call: TRBD2 (6 bases). The CDR3 has 16 residues. Trimming removed 0 bases at V and 1 base at J, with 10 bases between. Germline CDR1 is SGHAT and CDR2 is FQNNGV.

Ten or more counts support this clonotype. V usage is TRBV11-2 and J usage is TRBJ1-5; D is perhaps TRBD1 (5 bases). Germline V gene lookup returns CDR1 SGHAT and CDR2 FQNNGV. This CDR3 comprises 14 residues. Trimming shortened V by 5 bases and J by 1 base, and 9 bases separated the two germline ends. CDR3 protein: CASSPDRSNQPQHF. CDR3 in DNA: TGTGCCAGCAGCCCTGACAGAAGCAATCAGCCCCAGCATTTT.

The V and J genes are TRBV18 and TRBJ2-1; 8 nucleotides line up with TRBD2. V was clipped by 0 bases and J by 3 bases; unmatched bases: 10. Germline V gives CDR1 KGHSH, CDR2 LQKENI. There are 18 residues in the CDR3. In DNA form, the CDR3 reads TGTGCCAGCTCACCACCGGTGACCGGCGGGGGGAACTACAATGAGCAGTTCTTC. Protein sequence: CASSPPVTGGGNYNEQFF.

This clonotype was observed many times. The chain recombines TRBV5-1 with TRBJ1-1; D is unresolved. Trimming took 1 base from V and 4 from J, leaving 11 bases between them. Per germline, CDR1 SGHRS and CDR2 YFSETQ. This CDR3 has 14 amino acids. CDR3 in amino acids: CASSLSREFTEAFF. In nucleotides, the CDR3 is TGCGCCAGCAGCTTGTCGCGGGAATTCACTGAAGCTTTCTTT.

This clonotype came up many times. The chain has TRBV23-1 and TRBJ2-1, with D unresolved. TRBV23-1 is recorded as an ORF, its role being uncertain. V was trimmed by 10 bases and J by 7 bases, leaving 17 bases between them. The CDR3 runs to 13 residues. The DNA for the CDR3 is TGCGCCAACTCCGGGCCCGCGGATAATGAGCAGTTCTTC. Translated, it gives CANSGPADNEQFF.

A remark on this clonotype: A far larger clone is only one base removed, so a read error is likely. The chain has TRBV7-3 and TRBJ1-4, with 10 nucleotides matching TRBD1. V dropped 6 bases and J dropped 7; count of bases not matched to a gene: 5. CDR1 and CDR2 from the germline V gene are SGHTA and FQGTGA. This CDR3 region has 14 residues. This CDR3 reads CASSFRQGAEKLFF. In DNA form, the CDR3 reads TGTGCCAGCAGTTTTAGACAGGGGGCTGAAAAACTGTTTTTT.